The 10 T cell receptor beta chains below all came from one sample that was sequenced in a study of Ad26.COV2.S vaccination and SARS-CoV-2 variants. This table comes from immunoSEQ multiplex PCR, and its TCRdb copy is limited to in-frame clones, with some not included. Of 320,000 or so clones listed, about nine tenths were seen once; the top ten hold about 5%. As to treatment: over 15 received Ad26.COV2.S at low or high dose, single or two shots; 5 received placebo; per-sample allocation not given. Samples came from day 63 after the first vaccine or placebo injection. Sequenced here: peripheral blood, sampled in a trial of Ad26.COV2.S vaccine versus placebo. All receptors come from a person between 18 and 65 years old who received the Ad26.COV2.S COVID-19 vaccine or a placebo.

The chain combines TRBV7-2 with TRBJ2-1; TRBD2 aligns across 9 bases. Germline V CDR1 and CDR2: SGHTA, FQGNSA. Trimming took 1 base from V and 10 from J; bases not matched to a gene: 5. This CDR3 region has 14 residues. The CDR3 is CASSLGGRAGEQFF. In nucleotides, the CDR3 is TGTGCCAGCAGCTTAGGCGGGAGGGCCGGAGAGCAGTTCTTC.

This chain joins TRBV5-1 and TRBJ2-3; 14 bases map to TRBD2. The CDR3 consists of 16 residues. Trimming took 4 bases from V and 1 from J; bases not matched to a gene: 2. Germline V gene sequence: CDR1 SGHRS, CDR2 YFSETQ. CDR3 amino acids: CASSRGLAGGTDTQYF. The CDR3, as DNA: TGCGCCAGCAGCCGGGGACTAGCGGGAGGCACAGATACGCAGTATTTT.

This chain connects TRBV4-3 to TRBJ1-2; D is unresolved. The V gene lost 1 base and the J gene lost 2 bases, with 5 bases spanning the gap. The CDR3 runs 13 residues. Germline assignment: CDR1 LGHNA and CDR2 YSLEER. In DNA form, the CDR3 reads TGCGCCAGCAGCCAAGCCAGAAACTATGGCTACACCTTC. This codes for CASSQARNYGYTF.

The CDR3 spells CASSLGTGGSNQPQHF. In DNA, the CDR3 is TGTGCCAGCAGCTTGGGGACAGGGGGCAGCAATCAGCCCCAGCATTTT. The chain has TRBV5-5 and TRBJ1-5, with 11 bases aligning to TRBD1. CDR1 is SGHKS, CDR2 YYEKEE, per germline (reference sequence). J was trimmed by 1 base and V by 0 bases; bases with no gene match: 0. CDR3 length: 16 residues.

The chain employs TRBV28 and TRBJ2-1; possible D gene TRBD1, 6 bases. The ends were cut back, 4 bases at V and 10 bases at J, with 14 bases in the middle. This CDR3 spans 13 amino acids. Germline V gene lookup returns CDR1 MDHEN and CDR2 SYDVKM. The CDR3, as DNA: TGTGCCAGCAGTTCCTCACAGGACAGAGAGCAGTTCTTC. Translated: CASSSSQDREQFF.

The chain links TRBV11-3 to TRBJ1-1; no firm D call. The CDR3 contains 14 residues. V lost 7 bases, J lost 4 bases, and 16 bases lay in between. Germline V CDR1 and CDR2: SGHNT, YENEEA. CDR3 sequence reads: CASTGVGMGTEAFF. DNA for the CDR3: TGTGCCAGCACCGGCGTGGGGATGGGCACTGAAGCTTTCTTT.

This sequence joins TRBV7-9 and TRBJ2-7, with 7 positions matching TRBD2. The CDR3 length is 14 residues. V lost 4 bases to trimming and J lost 1 base; unmatched junction nucleotides: 4. Per the germline V gene, CDR1 is SEHNR and CDR2 is FQNEAQ (reference sequence). The CDR3 DNA reads TGTGCCAGCAGCTCGGCGGGGGTATCCTACGAGCAGTACTTC. This encodes CASSSAGVSYEQYF.

V gene TRBV6-5 combines with J gene TRBJ2-2; D is perhaps TRBD1 or TRBD2 (5 bases each). Germline-derived CDR1 and CDR2 are MNHEY and SVGAGI. Deletions cut 7 bases from V and 3 bases from J, with 15 bases between. The CDR3 loop spans 15 amino acids. Here the CDR3 reads CASKPEWGYTGELFF. The CDR3 region has the DNA TGTGCCAGCAAGCCCGAGTGGGGGTACACCGGGGAGCTGTTTTTT.

This clone was observed a few times. The V gene is TRBV19, the J gene TRBJ2-2; D is uncertain. The germline V gene has CDR1 LNHDA and CDR2 SQIVND (reference sequence). The germline V and J ends were trimmed by 5 bases and 1 base, with 11 bases remaining between them. There are 15 residues in the CDR3. The CDR3 loop is CASSLGPVNTGELFF. In DNA form, the CDR3 reads TGTGCCAGTAGTTTAGGACCCGTGAACACCGGGGAGCTGTTTTTT.

The V and J genes are TRBV9 and TRBJ1-6, with D maybe TRBD1 (6 bases). Germline loops: CDR1 SGDLS, CDR2 YYNGEE. With 3 bases removed from V and 2 bases from J, the gap between germline ends came to 12 bases. The CDR3 length is 16 residues. The CDR3, as DNA: TGTGCCAGCAGCGAGGGGGGGAGTACCTATAATTCACCCCTCCACTTT. This sequence encodes CASSEGGSTYNSPLHF.